This TCR beta chain was identified in a study of PD-L1 blockade in urothelial cancer (dated by TCRdb to the late 2010s). About the investigation overall: Therapy was started in about 2014 for all patients, and atezolizumab 1,200 mg was administered intravenously every 3 weeks. About 85% of the 29 patients were identified as males with urothelial cancer of bladder origin, and a prior smoking history was reported by 18 of 29 patients. An ECOG performance status of 0 or 1 was recorded for the patients, and 0 to 3 prior chemotherapy regimens had been received by the patients. Blood samples were analyzed 3 weeks after the start of treatment (second dose) and 6 weeks after the start of treatment. Blood samples yielded a median of roughly 140,000 T cells and roughly 83,000 unique TCRs, with median clonality roughly 0.085. The study, an exploratory multi-omic analysis, examined somatic, immune and clinical correlates of response to PD-L1 blockade with atezolizumab in urothelial cancer. Pretreatment tumor samples and matched peripheral blood, collected serially before and after atezolizumab treatment, underwent TCR sequencing. Durable clinical benefit was defined as a progression-free survival longer than 6 months, and TCR features were additionally tested against progression-free survival and overall survival. In the same patients, whole exome sequencing and RNA sequencing of pretreatment tumors were performed in addition to TCR sequencing. Durable clinical benefit was achieved by nine patients but not by the remaining 20. Pretreatment blood TCR-seq was available for 30 or so patients, at least one posttreatment blood collection was obtained for around 25 patients, and tumor TCR-seq was available for around 25 patients.

Synthetic TCR analog templates were spiked into each PCR to estimate absolute template abundance from read counts. The immunoSEQ assay used bias-controlled V and J gene primers to amplify TCRbeta CDR3 regions from genomic DNA. Sequencing of rearranged TCRbeta segments was performed at approximately 20X coverage. On the study's bioinformatics: Clustering was used to correct sequencing errors, and CDR3s were annotated against IMGT to assign V, D and J genes. Downstream analyses used only productive TCRbeta rearrangements, leaving out any out-of-frame or stop-codon sequences. Clonality was calculated as one minus the Shannon entropy normalized by the log of the number of unique productive sequences. Fisher's exact test with Benjamini-Hochberg correction, at a threshold of adjusted p below 0.01, was used to find clones that differed between time points or between blood and tumor. Imported from immuneACCESS, the table was reduced by TCRdb to in-frame sequences with V and J called. These copies leave out some clones; in studies compared against another copy, an unresolved V gene accounts for under half, and the cause of the remainder is not known. V and J calls and clone size are as listed in that table; D and trimming were resolved from the DNA. The sample yields just under 45,000 clones; about 83% were counted once. Around 15% of the sample comes from the top ten.

Overall study outcomes, separate from this receptor: A pretreatment peripheral blood TCR clonality below the median was linked to improved progression-free and overall survival. Patients with durable benefit showed greater expansion of tumor-associated TCR clones in peripheral blood 3 weeks after starting treatment (n of about 20, p = 0.022). Small sample size (n ≈ 30) and many exploratory analyses mean the results are intended to be hypothesis-generating.

Per the publication, the time point label means: peripheral blood 6 weeks after treatment start. A total of 25 to 30 patients with locally advanced or metastatic urothelial carcinoma, treated at Memorial Sloan Kettering on a trial protocol, made up the cohort. Peripheral blood mononuclear cells were collected pretreatment and during treatment, with between 1 and 8 total time points obtained per patient. The Qiagen DNeasy Blood extraction kit was used to purify genomic DNA from total PBMCs and from tumor samples. PBMCs were collected pretreatment and during treatment, and were isolated and stored as previously described. In regard to this clone: No antigen is known for it. Within one base of it there is no much larger clone, and no base qualities were kept.

Sample: PBMCs, taken around atezolizumab (anti-PD-L1) treatment. This receptor was obtained from a man between 60 and 75 years old with urothelial cancer.

The DNA reads TGTGCCAGTAGTATACCCTCACAGGGGGTGAACACTGAAGCTTTCTTT. Its translation reads: CASSIPSQGVNTEAFF. This chain joins TRBV19 to TRBJ1-1; 8 bases in between match TRBD1. Inclusive of the bounding cysteine and phenylalanine, the CDR3 is 16 residues long. Only the CDR3 part of the read is kept: 48 bases, read in frame from the first base. According to the germline V gene (reference sequence), CDR1 reads LNHDA and CDR2 reads SQIVND. Trimming takes 2 bases off V and 0 bases off J; junction bases not matched to a gene: 5. Reference TRBV19 and TRBJ1-1 genes cover what lies past the CDR3, so the full variable domain is DGGITQSPKYLFRKEGQNVTLSCEQNLNHDAMYWYRQDPGQGLRLIYYSQIVNDFQKGDIAEGYSVSREKKESFPLTVTSAQKNPTAFYLCASSIPSQGVNTEAFFGQGTRLTVV.